This paragraph reports one T cell receptor beta chain. Its antigen is not identified. PCR was performed using 60 Vbeta and 13 Jbeta primers. Assay used: immunoSEQ multiplex PCR; TCRdb lists only in-frame clones, some missing. The sample shows about 180,000 clones, more than 75% of them seen only once. The data derive from a study of cytomegalovirus exposure and HLA in healthy donors. Study overall: Roughly 170 million T cells yielded 117 million unique TCR beta sequences in earlier analysis. Caucasian-associated ancestry cluster membership applied to 75% to 85% of over 350 genotyped donors.

General observations from the study: It was likely that a cluster of highly shared sequence variants was a sequencing artifact.

The CDR3 spans 12 residues. Germline assignment: CDR1 MNHNY and CDR2 SVGAGI (reference sequence). The sequenced sample was PBMCs. V usage is TRBV6-6 and J usage is TRBJ2-5; maybe TRBD1 (6 bases). The tail of the sequence fits TRBJ2-7 better, so the J call may be wrong. This receptor was identified in a man in his forties in good health and CMV-seronegative. The DNA of the CDR3 is TGTGCCAGCAGTCGGACAGACTACGAGCAGTACTTC. It codes for CASSRTDYEQYF.